The table lists the clone carrying this TCR beta chain with a few counts. Its antigen is unidentified. Authors of the study amplified TCR beta CDR3 regions from RNA transcripts. Carried out on the TCR CDR3, a first-round RT-PCR used the HTBI primer set. From the multiplex PCR reads, TCRdb called clonotypes with MiXCR, one entry per CDR3 protein. The data hold a few hundred thousand distinct CDR3 sequences, with over 20% observed a single time. Between the trimmed V and J ends, which lost 5 bases and 0 bases, there was a span of 14 bases. This CDR3 region has 16 residues. Looked up from germline, CDR1 is MNHNS and CDR2 is SASEGT. The sample belongs to a study of T cells in Graves' hyperthyroidism and ophthalmopathy. Overall study: The authors collected peripheral blood at initial diagnosis, before any treatment. Study-level points and caveats: Ophthalmopathy could be told apart from stable hyperthyroidism with a 13 V-J model. Blood held most thyroid clonotypes expanded above 0.001 frequency.

This chain links TRBV6-1 with TRBJ2-1; tentatively, D is TRBD2 (6 bases). This clonotype was obtained from a woman in her forties or fifties with Graves' hyperthyroidism. The sequenced sample was blood. The CDR3 coding sequence is TGTGCCAGCAGTATAGGGACTCCAAGCTCCTACAATGAGCAGTTCTTC. Translation gives CASSIGTPSSYNEQFF.